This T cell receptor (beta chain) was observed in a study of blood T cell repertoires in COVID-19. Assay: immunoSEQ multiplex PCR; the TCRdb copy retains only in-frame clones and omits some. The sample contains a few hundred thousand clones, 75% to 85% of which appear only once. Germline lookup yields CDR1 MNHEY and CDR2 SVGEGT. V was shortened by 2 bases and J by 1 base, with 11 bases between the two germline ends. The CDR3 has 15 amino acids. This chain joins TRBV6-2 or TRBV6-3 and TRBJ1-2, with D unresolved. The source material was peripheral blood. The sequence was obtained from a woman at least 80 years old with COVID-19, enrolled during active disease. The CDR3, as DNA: TGTGCCAGCAGTTACAGACAAACCCATAACTATGGCTACACCTTC. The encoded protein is CASSYRQTHNYGYTF.